The T cell receptor beta chain under discussion was sequenced for a study of cytomegalovirus exposure and HLA in healthy donors. Study-wide points: Later, an analysis found that common viral pathogens appeared to be linked with several of the most significant clusters.

Notes on this clone: Its antigen is unknown.

The CDR3 runs to 13 residues. V lost 0 bases, J lost 7 bases, and 10 bases lay in between. Per the germline V gene, CDR1 is SGHNT and CDR2 is YYREEE (reference sequence). Primers: 60 Vbeta forward and 13 Jbeta reverse. Profiling relied on immunoSEQ multiplex PCR, and the TCRdb table lists in-frame clones only, not all of them. This sample has 150,000 to 200,000 clones, with roughly four fifths found just once. The chain links TRBV5-4 to TRBJ2-5; a weak D match, TRBD2 (6 bases). The origin of this receptor is a woman aged 50 to 65 in good health and CMV-seropositive. Sequencing was carried out using PBMCs. The CDR3 loop is CASSLVGGRTQYF. CDR3 nucleotide sequence: TGTGCCAGCAGCTTGGTGGGGGGACGGACCCAGTACTTC.